This T cell receptor (beta chain) is from a study of T cell responses to AZD1222 COVID-19 vaccine (dated by TCRdb to the early 2020s). About the full investigation: AZD1222 recipients with second doses at about 4 weeks or about 12 weeks were pooled, because spike-specific TCR depth and breadth did not differ between schedules. TCR sequencing was performed for 230 to 250 trial participants, of whom roughly 200 were given two doses of AZD1222 and about 25 were given two doses of MenACWY control vaccine. Trial participants were enrolled by age into subgroups of 18-55, 56-69 and 70-plus years, and about 150, 27 and 61 TCR-sequenced participants, respectively, were included in these subgroups. Study-level results and caveats: Conclusions about previously exposed vaccinees are limited because only six or seven AZD1222 recipients were SARS-CoV-2 seropositive at baseline. Nearly half of unique spike-specific TCRs reportedly recognized epitopes outside regions mutated in the B.1.351 and B.1.1.7 variants. Spike-specific TCR breadth and depth rose significantly after two AZD1222 doses compared with day 0 and with MenACWY recipients. In the small 56-69-year group, the increase in depth fell short of significance, most likely because of low power. Because no day 14 peak-response samples were available, repertoires were characterized only after the peak T cell response. CD4 TCRs associated with the vaccine covered the entire spike protein, and the dominant responses were in regions 160-218 and 743-854. Participants were mostly white British and included more females than males, and it was suggested by the authors that clonal diversity may have been underestimated.

Concerning this clone itself: Which antigen it targets is not known. No much larger clone is present one base from it, and per-base qualities are unavailable.

As encoded in the germline V gene, CDR1 is KGHDR while CDR2 is SFDVKD. From the cysteine up to the phenylalanine, the CDR3 has a length of 12 residues. The retained sequence is limited to the CDR3, 36 bases, with the frame set at the first base. Unmatched junction bases come to 1, with V trimmed by 8 bases and J by 3 bases. The CDR3 regions of human TCRbeta chains were subjected to immunosequencing. Under the source paper's analysis protocol: TCRs in the repertoires were compared against a reference library of SARS-CoV-2-specific TCRs that had been generated with the MIRA antigen-specificity platform. Breadth was defined as the fraction of unique TCRs that were SARS-CoV-2-associated, and depth was defined as the fraction of total T cells that were SARS-CoV-2-associated. Each spike-specific TCR was assigned to its reactive spike region and to a CD4 or CD8 class using the MIRA data. Log10-transformed breadth and depth values were compared by one-way ANOVA with Sidak's multiple comparisons tests. In its TCRdb copy, this immuneACCESS table keeps in-frame sequences only and misses some clones. Where compared with another copy, unresolved V genes explain less than half of these, and the others have no known cause. The DNA was the basis for D and trimming; V, J and clone size are from that table. This sample has about 62,000 clones in its table, and 85% to 90% of those were observed once. Approximately 5% of the sample lies in the top ten.

Reading the label with the study, this specimen's time point is: baseline before first vaccination. The vaccinee samples were drawn from two UK trials, COV001 and COV002, one of which was a single-blind randomized controlled phase 2/3 trial testing AZD1222 (ChAdOx1 nCoV-19) in healthy adults. Trial participant PBMC samples were collected at day 0 and day 28 after the second dose for TCRbeta chain sequencing. The sequencing here drew on peripheral blood, taken on day 0 of AZD1222 vaccination. The receptor was isolated from an adult in good health. Recombination connected TRBV24-1 to TRBJ2-5, with 8 bases matching TRBD1. CDR3 reads: CATKDREETQYF. DNA sequence: TGTGCCACCAAGGACAGGGAAGAGACCCAGTACTTC.